The entry below gives a single T cell receptor (beta chain) sequence along with its context. Its target is unknown. The PCR ran on 60 Vbeta and 13 Jbeta primers. Here immunoSEQ multiplex PCR was the method, and the copy in TCRdb shows in-frame clones only, minus some. The table has about 140,000 clones, approximately 81% seen once. The data were obtained in a study of cytomegalovirus exposure and HLA in healthy donors. Findings and limits, study-wide: Of the V segments, some could not be distinguished, including TRBV6-2 and TRBV6-3, and were excluded.

The CDR3 sequence is 13 residues long. V dropped 5 bases and J dropped 12 bases, with 17 bases sitting between them. Germline assignment: CDR1 MDHEN and CDR2 SYDVKM. The receptor's source is a middle-aged woman in good health and CMV-seropositive. The source material was PBMCs. V and J are TRBV28 and TRBJ2-1, with a tentative D call TRBD2 (5 bases). CDR3 bases: TGTGCCAGCAGTAATTCTGCGTCACGGGGGCAGTTCTTC. Translated: CASSNSASRGQFF.